The rows below give T cell receptor beta chains drawn from one sample of a study of vaccination and CD4 T cells after COVID-19. Each CDR3 protein gets one entry after TCRdb re-called the PCR reads with MiXCR. Among about 3,800 distinct CDR3 sequences listed, around 14% were seen once. For these TCRs, the target antigens are not known. The sequencing input was CD4+ T cells from blood, cultured in vitro. The receptor source for this set is a human donor who had recovered from COVID-19. CDR3s include the opening cysteine and the closing phenylalanine or tryptophan. D genes are given only for firm matches.

CDR3aa	v_gene	len	d_gene	j_gene
CASTPGTLRNTEAFF	TRBV6-1	15	NA	TRBJ1-1
CSARDYQRGAYEQYF	TRBV20-1	15	TRBD2	TRBJ2-7
CASVPGTLNTEAFF	TRBV2	14	NA	TRBJ1-1
CASSLVPLSRGLGNTIYF	TRBV12-3/TRBV12-4	18	TRBD1	TRBJ1-3
CASSSATGGANYGYTF	TRBV5-1	16	NA	TRBJ1-2
CSALTGYYMNTEAFF	TRBV20-1	15	NA	TRBJ1-1
CASSLQTGANSPLHF	TRBV5-1	15	TRBD1	TRBJ1-6
CASRGGSEIRQTAGANVLTF	TRBV6-1	20	NA	TRBJ2-6
CASSADSSSYEQYF	TRBV5-4	14	NA	TRBJ2-7
CASSPTTGTPFYEQYF	TRBV11-2	16	NA	TRBJ2-7
CSAPRSGQSSYEQYF	TRBV20-1	15	TRBD1	TRBJ2-7
CASKQGDYEQYF	TRBV28	12	TRBD1	TRBJ2-7
CASKLMGASGNTIYF	TRBV19	15	NA	TRBJ1-3
CASSEKEGTEAFF	TRBV6-1	13	NA	TRBJ1-1
CASSLDRVLVYEQYF	TRBV11-2	15	TRBD1	TRBJ2-7
CSAWKGDYGYTF	TRBV20-1	12	NA	TRBJ1-2
CASSYSTGAIDRNTIYF	TRBV6-5	17	TRBD1	TRBJ1-3
CASSLGVVYGYTF	TRBV5-6	13	NA	TRBJ1-2
CASSEGNQPQHF	TRBV6-1	12	NA	TRBJ1-5
CASSFTTGPGNTIYF	TRBV6-2/TRBV6-3	15	TRBD1	TRBJ1-3
CASSLTEWGNQPQHF	TRBV12-3/TRBV12-4	15	NA	TRBJ1-5
CASSPGLAGSQETQYF	TRBV11-3	16	TRBD2	TRBJ2-5
CASSPKVSGGDNEQFF	TRBV4-1	16	NA	TRBJ2-1
CASSHLLQGLKAFF	TRBV12-3/TRBV12-4	14	TRBD1	TRBJ1-1
CASSPIQGNRHEQYF	TRBV5-1	15	TRBD1	TRBJ2-7
CAPGSGGAGTDTQYF	TRBV10-1	15	TRBD2	TRBJ2-3
CSAREEDRIRQGAGEQFF	TRBV20-1	18	TRBD1	TRBJ2-1
CAWTARPRGNSPLHF	TRBV30	15	NA	TRBJ1-6
CSARGLALYEQYF	TRBV20-1	13	NA	TRBJ2-7
CATQAVTGLYEQYF	TRBV27	14	NA	TRBJ2-7
CASSLDASYEQYF	TRBV7-2	13	NA	TRBJ2-7
CASSPGTGVTRVGNQPQHF	TRBV5-8	19	TRBD1	TRBJ1-5
CASSPRGLEFSGANVLTF	TRBV7-8	18	NA	TRBJ2-6
CSASVGQMNTEAFF	TRBV20-1	14	NA	TRBJ1-1
CASNVGTDTQYF	TRBV2	12	NA	TRBJ2-3
CASSFQDGNTEAFF	TRBV6-5	14	NA	TRBJ1-1
CASSPQGRHYGYTF	TRBV18	14	NA	TRBJ1-2
CASSQGRAGRQETQYF	TRBV3-1	16	NA	TRBJ2-5
CASSRRSGETQYF	TRBV25-1	13	NA	TRBJ2-5
CASSGQGLEKLFF	TRBV19	13	TRBD1	TRBJ1-4
CAWSGGKYSNQPQHF	TRBV30	15	NA	TRBJ1-5
CASRSRTYNEQFF	TRBV2	13	NA	TRBJ2-1
CASSTVTGGYTF	TRBV9	12	NA	TRBJ1-2
CASSQGGEGYGYTF	TRBV5-1	14	TRBD1	TRBJ1-2
CASSLAASGGAGELFF	TRBV5-4	16	TRBD2	TRBJ2-2
CASSGPDRGYYNEQFF	TRBV9	16	TRBD1	TRBJ2-1
CAISESPVGQGKFASNQPQHF	TRBV10-3	21	TRBD1	TRBJ1-5